These 16 T cell receptor beta chains came from one sample sequenced in a study of response to subunit inactivated influenza vaccine (dated by TCRdb to the late 2010s). The protocol used for the library was RT-PCR. Sequenced on an Illumina HiSeq 2500. The public reads were quality trimmed at Q25 with fastp and then assembled into clones with MiXCR by TCRdb, keeping productive beta chains. Every distinct CDR3 protein forms one entry, paired with its most common genes and DNA. The sample contains about 520,000 distinct CDR3 sequences, around 9.9% of them found a single time. The ten largest clones represent approximately 12% of the sample. Explained via the paper, the time point label denotes: approximately 45 days after influenza vaccine administration. The sample consisted of PBMCs from blood, taken about 40 days after vaccination. The receptors derive from a man between 50 and 59 years old who received an inactivated influenza vaccine. Donor details come from another sample of the same person, matched by shared clones.

This clonotype was counted at least ten times. V and J are TRBV20-1 and TRBJ2-4; D is uncertain. Looked up from germline, CDR1 is DFQATT and CDR2 is SNEGSKA (reference sequence). CDR3 length equals 15 residues. V lost 0 bases and J 0 bases, leaving 9 bases between the germline ends. The CDR3 DNA is TGCAGTGCTAGAGAGAATGGGGTAGCCAAAAACATTCAGTACTTC. It encodes CSARENGVAKNIQYF.

The table lists this clonotype with many counts. The chain has TRBV20-1 and TRBJ1-6, with D uncertain. The CDR3 extends over 13 amino acids. Trimming shortened V by 7 bases and J by 0 bases, and 7 bases separated the two germline ends. Germline CDR1 and CDR2: DFQATT and SNEGSKA (reference sequence). Here the CDR3 reads CSVGNSYNSPLHF. The CDR3, as DNA: TGCAGTGTGGGGAACTCCTATAATTCACCCCTCCACTTT.

V is TRBV15 and J is TRBJ2-5; 10 nucleotides align to TRBD1. Unmatched junction bases numbered 4, after V lost 5 bases and J lost 4 bases. The CDR3 is 14 amino acids. From germline, CDR1 is LNHNV and CDR2 YYDKDF (reference sequence). The CDR3 spells CATSSTGGPETQYF. As DNA, the CDR3 is TGTGCCACCAGCTCGACAGGGGGCCCAGAGACCCAGTACTTC.

The chain combines TRBV12-3 or TRBV12-4 with TRBJ2-7; D is ambiguous. V was cut by 2 bases and J by 1 base, with 6 bases left in between. This CDR3 comprises 13 residues. CDR3 amino acids: CASSLIRSYEQYF. The CDR3 region has the DNA TGTGCCAGCAGTTTAATTCGGTCCTACGAGCAGTACTTC.

This chain's CDR3 is CASSLGTNQETQYF. In DNA form, the CDR3 reads TGCGCCAGCAGCCTTGGGACAAACCAAGAGACCCAGTACTTC. The chain recombines TRBV4-1 with TRBJ2-5; D possibly corresponds to TRBD1 (6 bases). This CDR3 contains 14 residues. Per the germline V gene, CDR1 is MGHRA and CDR2 is YSYEKL. Trimming cost V 4 bases and J 0 bases, with 9 bases left between them.

This clonotype was recorded a few times. The chain couples TRBV20-1 to TRBJ1-5; TRBD1 matches at 7 bases. V was pared by 7 bases and J by 2 bases, with 8 bases of the junction left unmatched. The CDR3 is made up of 14 amino acids. Germline V gene lookup returns CDR1 DFQATT and CDR2 SNEGSKA (reference sequence). CDR3 sequence (DNA): TGCAGTGTGGTTCCAGGGGGAGGCAATCAGCCCCAGCATTTT. Amino acid sequence: CSVVPGGGNQPQHF.

J is TRBJ1-1 and V is TRBV20-1; D perhaps matches TRBD1 (6 bases). This CDR3 spans 15 amino acids. In germline, CDR1 is DFQATT, CDR2 SNEGSKA (reference sequence). Trimming took off 1 base at V and 1 base at J, with 13 bases between the two ends. CDR3 coding DNA: TGCAGTGCTAGAGCTTTTCCGACAGGGAACACTGAAGCTTTCTTT. Translating it yields CSARAFPTGNTEAFF.

The chain is built from TRBV20-1 and TRBJ2-1, with a tentative D call TRBD2 (6 bases). The CDR3 totals 16 residues. The V gene lost 3 bases and the J gene lost 0 bases, with 15 bases spanning the gap. Germline CDR1 reads DFQATT; CDR2 reads SNEGSKA (reference sequence). CDR3 coding DNA: TGCAGTGCTAGTACCCGGGACTCAAGCTCCTACAATGAGCAGTTCTTC. As protein: CSASTRDSSSYNEQFF.

This clonotype was seen at least ten times. The V gene is TRBV29-1, the J gene TRBJ2-1; TRBD2 agrees at 12 bases. V lost 3 bases to trimming and J lost 2 bases; unmatched junction nucleotides: 5. Per the germline V gene, CDR1 is SQVTM and CDR2 is ANQGSEA. This CDR3 spans 16 amino acids. The CDR3 DNA reads as TGCAGCGTTGATGCTTCTAGCGGGAGGGCCTACAATGAGCAGTTCTTC. Its protein product is CSVDASSGRAYNEQFF.

The genes are TRBV6-1 and TRBJ2-3; tentatively, D is TRBD2 (6 bases). The V gene's germline CDR1 is MNHNS and CDR2 SASEGT. The CDR3 is 15 residues long. V dropped 4 bases and J dropped 5 bases, with 16 bases sitting between them. CDR3 coding DNA: TGTGCCAGCAGTGCTAAGGGACTCCCGGTAGATACGCAGTATTTT. It specifies CASSAKGLPVDTQYF.

This clonotype occurred many times. The chain carries TRBV15 and TRBJ2-3; 10 nucleotides agree with TRBD2. The V and J ends lost 3 bases and 5 bases, in that order; junction bases with no gene match: 2. CDR3 length: 14 amino acids. Germline values: CDR1 LNHNV, CDR2 YYDKDF (reference sequence). Here the CDR3 DNA reads TGTGCCACCAGCAGCCTAGCGGGGGTAGATACGCAGTATTTT. Translating gives CATSSLAGVDTQYF.

The V gene is TRBV5-1, the J gene TRBJ2-1; possibly TRBD1 or TRBD2 for D (6 bases each). Germline CDR1 and CDR2: SGHRS and YFSETQ. The V gene lost 2 bases and the J gene lost 6 bases, with 15 bases spanning the gap. The CDR3 is 15 amino acids. CDR3 bases: TGCGCCAGCAGCTTTGGGGGGCCCTTCGCCAATGAGCAGTTCTTC. Its translation is CASSFGGPFANEQFF.

This clonotype occurred a few times. CDR3 in DNA: TGTGCCAGCAGCAGGTACCGTTTCTACGAGCAGTACTTC. Its translation: CASSRYRFYEQYF. The rearrangement uses TRBV14 and TRBJ2-7; D remains unclear. The CDR3 runs 13 residues. V dropped 5 bases and J dropped 3 bases, with 11 bases sitting between them. CDR1 and CDR2 (germline): SGHDN, FVKESK.

This clonotype was counted only a few times. The CDR3 DNA is TGTGCCACCAGTGGCCGGGCCCGACATGAGCAGTTCTTC. It translates to CATSGRARHEQFF. The chain has TRBV24-1 and TRBJ2-1; D gene unclear. The germline V and J ends were trimmed by 5 bases and 8 bases, with 12 bases remaining between them. Looked up from germline, CDR1 is KGHDR and CDR2 is SFDVKD. CDR3 size: 13 residues.

This clonotype was seen more than once but under ten times. This rearrangement joins TRBV25-1 to TRBJ2-5; D is unresolved. Trimming left V 7 bases short and J 0 bases short, with 9 bases between. The germline V gene encodes CDR1 MGHDK and CDR2 SYGVNS. This CDR3 region has 13 residues. The CDR3 protein is CASMPPNQETQYF. The CDR3 DNA reads as TGTGCCAGCATGCCTCCGAACCAAGAGACCCAGTACTTC.

Worth noting for this clonotype: At one end, the junction sequence differs from germline, possibly due to a read error. This chain links TRBV6-1 with TRBJ2-3; 7 nucleotides line up with TRBD2. CDR1 and CDR2 from the germline V gene are MNHNS and SASEGT. CDR3 length: 14 residues. The DNA for the CDR3 is TGTGACAGCAGTGAAGCGGGGCGCACAGATGCGCAGTATTTT. Translating it yields CDSSEAGRTDAQYF.